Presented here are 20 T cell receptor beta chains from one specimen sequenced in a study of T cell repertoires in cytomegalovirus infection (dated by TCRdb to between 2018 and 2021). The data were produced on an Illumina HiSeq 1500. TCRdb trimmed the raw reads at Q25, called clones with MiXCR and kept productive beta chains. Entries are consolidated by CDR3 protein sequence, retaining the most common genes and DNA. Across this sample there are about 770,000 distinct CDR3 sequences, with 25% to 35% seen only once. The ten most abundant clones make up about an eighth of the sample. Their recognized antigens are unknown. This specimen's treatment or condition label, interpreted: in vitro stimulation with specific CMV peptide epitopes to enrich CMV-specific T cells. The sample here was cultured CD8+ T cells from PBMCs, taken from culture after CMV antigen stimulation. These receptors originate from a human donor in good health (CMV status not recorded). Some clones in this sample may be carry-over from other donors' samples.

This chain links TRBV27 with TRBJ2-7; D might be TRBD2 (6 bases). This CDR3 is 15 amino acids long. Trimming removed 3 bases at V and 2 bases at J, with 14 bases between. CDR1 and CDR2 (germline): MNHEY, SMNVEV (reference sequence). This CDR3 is CASSFRDPGAYEQYF. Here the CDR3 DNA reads TGTGCCAGCAGTTTTCGCGACCCGGGGGCCTACGAGCAGTACTTC.

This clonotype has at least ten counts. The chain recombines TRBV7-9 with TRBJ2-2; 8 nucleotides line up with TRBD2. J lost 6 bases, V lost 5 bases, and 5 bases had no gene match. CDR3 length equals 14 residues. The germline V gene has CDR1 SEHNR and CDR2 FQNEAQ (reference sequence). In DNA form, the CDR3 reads TGTGCCAGCAGCCCCACCGGGGGGGCCGGGGAGCTGTTTTTT. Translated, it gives CASSPTGGAGELFF.

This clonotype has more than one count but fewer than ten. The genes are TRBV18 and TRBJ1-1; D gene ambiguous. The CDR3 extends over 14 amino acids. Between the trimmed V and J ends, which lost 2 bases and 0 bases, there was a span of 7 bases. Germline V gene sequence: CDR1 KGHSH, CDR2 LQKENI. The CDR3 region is CASSPNAMNTEAFF. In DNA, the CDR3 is TGTGCCAGCTCACCAAACGCGATGAACACTGAAGCTTTCTTT. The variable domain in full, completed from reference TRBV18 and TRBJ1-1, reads NAGVMQNPRHLVRRRGQEARLRCSPMKGHSHVYWYRQLPEEGLKFMVYLQKENIIDESGMPKERFSAEFPKEGPSILRIQQVVRGDSAAYFCASSPNAMNTEAFFGQGTRLTVV.

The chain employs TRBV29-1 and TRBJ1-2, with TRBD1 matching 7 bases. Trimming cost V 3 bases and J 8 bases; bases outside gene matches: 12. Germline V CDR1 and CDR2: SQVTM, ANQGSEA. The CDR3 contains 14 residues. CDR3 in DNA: TGCAGCGTTGACCCGCAGGACAGGCCCCCGGGCTACACCTTC. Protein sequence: CSVDPQDRPPGYTF.

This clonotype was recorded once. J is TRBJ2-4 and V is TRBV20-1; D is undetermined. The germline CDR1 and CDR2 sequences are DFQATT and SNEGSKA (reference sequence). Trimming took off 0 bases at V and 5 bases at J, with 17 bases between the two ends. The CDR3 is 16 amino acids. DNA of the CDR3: TGCAGTGCTAGAGATGCCAGCTCCCTAACCCAAAACATTCAGTACTTC. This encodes CSARDASSLTQNIQYF.

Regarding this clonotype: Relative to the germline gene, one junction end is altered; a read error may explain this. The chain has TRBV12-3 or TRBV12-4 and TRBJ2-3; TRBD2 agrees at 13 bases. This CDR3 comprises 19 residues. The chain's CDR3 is CASRLTSGGPRSSIDTQYF. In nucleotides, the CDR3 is TGTGCCAGCAGGCTGACTAGCGGGGGGCCGAGATCTAGCATAGATACGCAGTATTTT.

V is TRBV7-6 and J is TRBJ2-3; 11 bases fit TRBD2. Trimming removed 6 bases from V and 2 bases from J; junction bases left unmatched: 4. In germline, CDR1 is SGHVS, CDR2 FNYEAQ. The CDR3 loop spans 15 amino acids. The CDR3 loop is CASRTTSGITDTQYF. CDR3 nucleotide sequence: TGTGCCAGCAGGACGACTAGCGGGATCACAGATACGCAGTATTTT.

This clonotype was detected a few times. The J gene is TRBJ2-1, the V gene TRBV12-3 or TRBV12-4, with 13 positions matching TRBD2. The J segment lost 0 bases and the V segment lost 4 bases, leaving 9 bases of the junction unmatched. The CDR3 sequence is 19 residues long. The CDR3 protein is CASSYWLGLAGRSYNEQFF. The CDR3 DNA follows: TGTGCCAGCAGTTACTGGTTGGGACTAGCGGGGCGCTCCTACAATGAGCAGTTCTTC.

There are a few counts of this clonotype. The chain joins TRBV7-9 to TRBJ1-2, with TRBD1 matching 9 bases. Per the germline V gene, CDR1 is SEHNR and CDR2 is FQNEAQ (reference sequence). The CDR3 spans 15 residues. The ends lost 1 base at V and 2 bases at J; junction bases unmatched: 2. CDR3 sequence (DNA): TGTGCCAGCAGCTTAGTAACAGGGGGCAACTATGGCTACACCTTC. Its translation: CASSLVTGGNYGYTF.

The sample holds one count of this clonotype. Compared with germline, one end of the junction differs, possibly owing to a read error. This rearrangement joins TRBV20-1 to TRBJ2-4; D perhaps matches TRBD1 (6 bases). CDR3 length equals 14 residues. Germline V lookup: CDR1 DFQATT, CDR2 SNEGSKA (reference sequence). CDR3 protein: CSAVRTAHRNLQYF. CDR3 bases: TGCAGTGCTGTCCGGACAGCCCATAGAAACCTTCAGTACTTC.

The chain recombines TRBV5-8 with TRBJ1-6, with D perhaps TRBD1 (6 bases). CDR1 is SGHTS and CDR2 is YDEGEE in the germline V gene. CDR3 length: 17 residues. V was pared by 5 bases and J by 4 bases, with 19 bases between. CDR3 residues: CASSFGQPYIYNSPLHF. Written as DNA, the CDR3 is TGTGCCAGCAGTTTCGGACAGCCCTATATTTATAATTCACCCCTCCACTTT.

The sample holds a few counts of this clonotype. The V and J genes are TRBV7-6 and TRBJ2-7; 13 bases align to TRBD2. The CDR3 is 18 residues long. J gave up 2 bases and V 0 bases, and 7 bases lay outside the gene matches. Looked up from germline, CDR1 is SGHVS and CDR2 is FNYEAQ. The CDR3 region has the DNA TGTGCCAGCAGCTTAGCGAGACTAGCGGGGGGCCCTGCCTACGAGCAGTACTTC. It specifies CASSLARLAGGPAYEQYF.

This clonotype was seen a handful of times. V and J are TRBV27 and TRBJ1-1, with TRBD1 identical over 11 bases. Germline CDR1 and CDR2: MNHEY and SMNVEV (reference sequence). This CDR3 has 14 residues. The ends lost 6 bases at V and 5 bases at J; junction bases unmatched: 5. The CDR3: CASRWTGGRTEAFF. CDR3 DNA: TGTGCCAGCAGATGGACAGGGGGCAGGACTGAAGCTTTCTTT.

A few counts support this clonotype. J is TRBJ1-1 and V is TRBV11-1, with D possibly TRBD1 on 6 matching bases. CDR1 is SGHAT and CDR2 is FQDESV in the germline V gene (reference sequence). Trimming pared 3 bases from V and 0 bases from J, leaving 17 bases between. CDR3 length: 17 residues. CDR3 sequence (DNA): TGTGCCAGCAGCTTGCCCCGACAGGCCACGGTGAACACTGAAGCTTTCTTT. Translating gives CASSLPRQATVNTEAFF. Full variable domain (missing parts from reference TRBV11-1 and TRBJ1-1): EAEVAQSPRYKITEKSQAVAFWCDPISGHATLYWYRQILGQGPELLVQFQDESVVDDSQLPKDRFSAERLKGVDSTLKIQPAELGDSAMYLCASSLPRQATVNTEAFFGQGTRLTVV.

The CDR3, as DNA: TGCAGTGCTAGAGACAGGACGGGATCCTATGGCTACACCTTC. It encodes CSARDRTGSYGYTF. The chain combines TRBV20-1 with TRBJ1-2, with no clear D. V lost 0 bases and J 4 bases, leaving 12 bases between the germline ends. This CDR3 is built from 14 residues. Germline assignment: CDR1 DFQATT and CDR2 SNEGSKA (reference sequence).

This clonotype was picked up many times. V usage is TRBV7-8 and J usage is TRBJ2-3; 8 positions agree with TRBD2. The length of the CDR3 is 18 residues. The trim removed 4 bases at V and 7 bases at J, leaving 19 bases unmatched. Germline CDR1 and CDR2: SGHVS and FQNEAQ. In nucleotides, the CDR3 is TGTGCCAGCAGCTCCTTGGCCGGGTGGGACCGGGGGGGGAATACGCAGTATTTT. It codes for CASSSLAGWDRGGNTQYF.

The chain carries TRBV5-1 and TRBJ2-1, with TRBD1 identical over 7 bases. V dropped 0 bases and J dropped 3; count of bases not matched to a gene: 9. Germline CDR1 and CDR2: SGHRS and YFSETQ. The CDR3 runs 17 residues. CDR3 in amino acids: CASSLAATGDNYNEQFF. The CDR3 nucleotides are TGCGCCAGCAGCTTGGCCGCCACAGGGGATAACTACAATGAGCAGTTCTTC.

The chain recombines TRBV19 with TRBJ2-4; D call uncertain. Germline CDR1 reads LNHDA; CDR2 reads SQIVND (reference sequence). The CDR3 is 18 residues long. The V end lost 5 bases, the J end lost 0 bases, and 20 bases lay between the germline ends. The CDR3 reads CASSPSATDLLAKNIQYF. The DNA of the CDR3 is TGTGCCAGTAGTCCCTCAGCGACGGACCTACTAGCCAAAAACATTCAGTACTTC.

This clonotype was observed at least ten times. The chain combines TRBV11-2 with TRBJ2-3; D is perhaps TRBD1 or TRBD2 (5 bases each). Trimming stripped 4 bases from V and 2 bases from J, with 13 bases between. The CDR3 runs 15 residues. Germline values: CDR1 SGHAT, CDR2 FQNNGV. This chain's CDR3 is CASSSGTPNTDTQYF. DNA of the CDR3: TGTGCCAGCAGCTCCGGGACGCCAAACACAGATACGCAGTATTTT.

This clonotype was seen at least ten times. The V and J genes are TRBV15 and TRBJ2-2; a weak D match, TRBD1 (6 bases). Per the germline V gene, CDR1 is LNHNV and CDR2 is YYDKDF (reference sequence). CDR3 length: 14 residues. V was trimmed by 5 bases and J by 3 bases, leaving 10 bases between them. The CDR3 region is CATSRRQDTGELFF. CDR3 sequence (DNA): TGTGCCACCAGCCGCCGACAGGACACCGGGGAGCTGTTTTTT.